Below, 7 T cell receptor beta chains from the same sample are listed, as sequenced in a study of control samples from healthy donors and cancer patients. Profiled with immunoSEQ multiplex PCR; TCRdb holds only in-frame clones, not every one. The sample lists fewer than 120,000 clones; roughly 90% were seen once. Input material: PBMCs. These receptor sequences come from a woman aged 55-75 years with lung cancer.

This chain uses TRBV7-2 with TRBJ1-2; weak D call: TRBD1 (5 bases). The CDR3 runs 15 residues. Trimming cost V 1 base and J 1 base, with 10 bases left between them. Germline lookup yields CDR1 SGHTA and CDR2 FQGNSA. CDR3 bases: TGTGCCAGCAGCTTAGTGAGGGGCGATAACTATGGCTACACCTTC. It is translated as CASSLVRGDNYGYTF.

The CDR3 DNA reads as TGTGCCACCAGTGATCTGCTGGTTGGTGAGCAGTTCTTC. It codes for CATSDLLVGEQFF. The V gene is TRBV24-1, the J gene TRBJ2-1, with unresolved D. Deletions cut 3 bases from V and 9 bases from J, with 11 bases between. CDR3 length: 13 residues. Looked up from germline, CDR1 is KGHDR and CDR2 is SFDVKD.

The chain combines TRBV24-1 with TRBJ2-1; the match to TRBD1 covers 9 bases. The CDR3 is 13 amino acids. Germline-derived CDR1 and CDR2 are KGHDR and SFDVKD. J was trimmed by 4 bases and V by 10 bases; bases with no gene match: 4. This CDR3 reads CATGQGIYNEQFF. The CDR3 bases are TGTGCCACTGGACAGGGGATTTACAATGAGCAGTTCTTC.

The V call is TRBV24-1, the J call TRBJ2-3; D call uncertain. V was clipped by 3 bases and J by 4 bases, with 4 bases between them. The CDR3 totals 12 residues. Germline V CDR1 and CDR2: KGHDR, SFDVKD. CDR3 residues: CATSDQADTQYF. CDR3 in DNA: TGTGCCACCAGTGATCAGGCAGATACGCAGTATTTT.

The chain has TRBV19 and TRBJ1-1; 8 nucleotides line up with TRBD1. V lost 3 bases, J lost 1 base, and 4 bases stayed unmatched. This CDR3 contains 15 residues. Germline V gene data show CDR1 as LNHDA and CDR2 as SQIVND (reference sequence). The CDR3 nucleotides read TGTGCCAGTAGTATTCCCCAGGGGGCGAACACTGAAGCTTTCTTT. Translated, it gives CASSIPQGANTEAFF. Using reference TRBV19 and TRBJ1-1 for the parts outside the CDR3, the full variable domain is DGGITQSPKYLFRKEGQNVTLSCEQNLNHDAMYWYRQDPGQGLRLIYYSQIVNDFQKGDIAEGYSVSREKKESFPLTVTSAQKNPTAFYLCASSIPQGANTEAFFGQGTRLTVV.

The chain recombines TRBV7-3 with TRBJ2-7, with 7 bases aligning to TRBD2. The CDR3 has 14 residues. V lost 1 base, J lost 2 bases, and 2 bases stayed unmatched. Germline V gives CDR1 SGHTA, CDR2 FQGTGA. The DNA of the CDR3 is TGTGCCAGCAGCTTAATGGCGGGAGCCTACGAGCAGTACTTC. The encoded protein is CASSLMAGAYEQYF.

The chain uses TRBV7-8 and TRBJ1-2; 7 nucleotides match TRBD1. With 5 bases clipped from V and 4 bases from J, the junction kept 10 bases outside the gene matches. CDR1 is SGHVS and CDR2 is FQNEAQ in the germline V gene. The CDR3 is 15 residues long. The CDR3, as DNA: TGTGCCAGCAGCGCCCGACGACAGGGAGGCTATGGCTACACCTTC. This codes for CASSARRQGGYGYTF.